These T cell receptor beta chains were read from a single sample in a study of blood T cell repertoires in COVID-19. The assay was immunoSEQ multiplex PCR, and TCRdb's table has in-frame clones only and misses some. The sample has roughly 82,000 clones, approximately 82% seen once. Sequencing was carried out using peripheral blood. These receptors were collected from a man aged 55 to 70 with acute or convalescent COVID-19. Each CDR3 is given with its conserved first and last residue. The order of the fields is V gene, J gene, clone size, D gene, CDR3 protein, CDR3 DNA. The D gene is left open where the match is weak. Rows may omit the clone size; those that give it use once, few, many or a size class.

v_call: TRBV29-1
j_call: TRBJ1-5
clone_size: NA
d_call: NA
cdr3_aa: CSVAQDSNQPQHF
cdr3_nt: TGCAGCGTCGCCCAGGATTCCAATCAGCCCCAGCATTTT

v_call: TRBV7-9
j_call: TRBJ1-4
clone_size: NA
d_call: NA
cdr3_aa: CASSLSEKLFF
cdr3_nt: TGTGCCAGCAGCTTATCAGAAAAACTGTTTTTT

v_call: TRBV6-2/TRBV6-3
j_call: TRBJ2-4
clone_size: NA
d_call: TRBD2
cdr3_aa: CASSQLAGVPAGIQYF
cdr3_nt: TGTGCCAGCAGCCAACTAGCGGGAGTTCCCGCTGGCATTCAGTACTTC

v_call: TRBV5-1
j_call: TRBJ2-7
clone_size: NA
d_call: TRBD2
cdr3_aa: CASRATSDRREQYF
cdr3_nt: TGCGCCAGCAGAGCGACTAGCGATAGACGCGAGCAGTACTTC

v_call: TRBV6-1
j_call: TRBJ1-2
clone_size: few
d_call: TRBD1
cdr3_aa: CASSEAIDRGGGYTF
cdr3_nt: TGTGCCAGCAGTGAAGCGATAGACAGGGGGGGCGGCTACACCTTC

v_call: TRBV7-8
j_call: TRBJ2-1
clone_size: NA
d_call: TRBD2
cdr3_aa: CASSLASGASYNEQFF
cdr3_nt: TGTGCCAGCAGCTTAGCAAGCGGGGCCTCCTACAATGAGCAGTTCTTC

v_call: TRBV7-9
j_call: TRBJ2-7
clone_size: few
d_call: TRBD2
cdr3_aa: CASSRLASGYEQYF
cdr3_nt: TGTGCCAGCAGCCGTCTCGCTAGCGGCTACGAGCAGTACTTC

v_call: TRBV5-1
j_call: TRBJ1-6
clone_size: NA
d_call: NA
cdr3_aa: CASSPPRGSPLHF
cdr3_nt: TGCGCCAGCAGCCCGCCGCGGGGTTCACCCCTCCACTTT

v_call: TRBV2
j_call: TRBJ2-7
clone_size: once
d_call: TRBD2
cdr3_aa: CAGGEGRVREQYF
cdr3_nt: TGTGCCGGTGGGGAGGGCAGGGTGAGGGAGCAGTACTTC

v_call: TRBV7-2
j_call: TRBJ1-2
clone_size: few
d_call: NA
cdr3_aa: CASSLQEANYGYTF
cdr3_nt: TGTGCCAGCAGCTTACAGGAGGCCAACTATGGCTACACCTTC

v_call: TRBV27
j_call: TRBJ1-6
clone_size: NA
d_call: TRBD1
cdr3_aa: CASSFSGTGGSPLHF
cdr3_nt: TGTGCCAGCAGTTTTTCGGGGACAGGAGGATCACCCCTCCACTTT

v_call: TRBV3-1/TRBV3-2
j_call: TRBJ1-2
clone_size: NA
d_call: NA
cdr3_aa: CASRTENYGYTF
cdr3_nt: TGTGCCAGCAGAACAGAGAACTATGGCTACACCTTC

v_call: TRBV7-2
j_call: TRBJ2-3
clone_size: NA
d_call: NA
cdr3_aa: CASSPRRHTDTQYF
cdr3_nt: TGTGCCAGCAGCCCTCGCAGGCACACAGATACGCAGTATTTT

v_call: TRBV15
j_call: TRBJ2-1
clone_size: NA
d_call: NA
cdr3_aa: CATSRGRGGQGGYNEQFF
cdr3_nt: TGTGCCACCAGCAGAGGCCGGGGCGGACAGGGAGGGTACAATGAGCAGTTCTTC

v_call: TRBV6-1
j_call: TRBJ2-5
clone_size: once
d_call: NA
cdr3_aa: CASSEAAGETQYF
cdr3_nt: TGTGCCAGCAGTGAAGCGGCGGGGGAGACCCAGTACTTC

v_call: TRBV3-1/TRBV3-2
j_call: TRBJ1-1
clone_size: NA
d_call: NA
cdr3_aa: CASSRRNGDTEAFF
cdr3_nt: TGTGCCAGCAGCCGGAGAAACGGGGACACTGAAGCTTTCTTT

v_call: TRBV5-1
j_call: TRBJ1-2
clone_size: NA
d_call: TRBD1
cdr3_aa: CASSPGTGGLYGYTF
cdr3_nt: TGCGCCAGCAGCCCCGGGACAGGGGGCCTCTATGGCTACACCTTC

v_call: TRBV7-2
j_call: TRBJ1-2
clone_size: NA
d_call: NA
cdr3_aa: CASSLRGNKGYTF
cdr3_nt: TGTGCCAGCAGCTTACGGGGTAATAAGGGCTACACCTTC

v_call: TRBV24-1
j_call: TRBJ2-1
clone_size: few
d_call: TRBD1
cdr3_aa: CATSDFGTGKSEQFF
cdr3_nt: TGTGCCACCAGTGATTTTGGGACAGGGAAGAGTGAGCAGTTCTTC

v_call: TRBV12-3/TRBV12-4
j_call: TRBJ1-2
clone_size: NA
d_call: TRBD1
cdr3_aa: CASSPGTGRTYTF
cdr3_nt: TGTGCCAGCAGTCCCGGGACAGGGCGGACCTACACCTTC

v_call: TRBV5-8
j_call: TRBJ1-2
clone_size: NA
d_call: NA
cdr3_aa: CASSPDLPAFGRSYTF
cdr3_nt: TGTGCCAGCAGTCCCGACCTGCCGGCCTTCGGGAGGAGCTACACCTTC

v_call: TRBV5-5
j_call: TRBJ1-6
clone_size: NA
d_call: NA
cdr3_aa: CASSFSGQPNNSPLHF
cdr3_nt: TGTGCCAGCAGCTTTTCCGGACAGCCTAATAATTCACCCCTCCACTTT

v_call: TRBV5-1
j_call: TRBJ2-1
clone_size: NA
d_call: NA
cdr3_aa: CASKNIDEQFF
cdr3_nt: TGCGCCAGCAAAAACATCGATGAGCAGTTCTTC

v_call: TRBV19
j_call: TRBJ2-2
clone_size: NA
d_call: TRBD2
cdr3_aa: CASTRTSGPTGELFF
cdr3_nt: TGTGCCAGTACTAGGACTAGCGGACCCACCGGGGAGCTGTTTTTT

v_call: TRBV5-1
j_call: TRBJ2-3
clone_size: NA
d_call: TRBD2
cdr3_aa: CASSFYSGGDTDTQYF
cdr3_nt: TGCGCCAGCAGTTTCTATAGCGGGGGGGATACAGATACGCAGTATTTT

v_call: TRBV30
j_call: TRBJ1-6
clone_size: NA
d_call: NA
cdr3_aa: CAWSVAGKDSPLHF
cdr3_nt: TGTGCCTGGAGTGTGGCAGGGAAGGATTCACCCCTCCACTTT

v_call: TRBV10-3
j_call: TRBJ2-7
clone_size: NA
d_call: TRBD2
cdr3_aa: CAISEGIAGHRREQYF
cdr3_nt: TGTGCCATCAGTGAGGGAATAGCGGGACATAGGAGGGAGCAGTACTTC

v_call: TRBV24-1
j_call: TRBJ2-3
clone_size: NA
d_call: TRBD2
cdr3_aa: CATSDQTSGSTDTQYF
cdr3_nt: TGTGCCACCAGTGATCAGACTAGCGGGAGCACAGATACGCAGTATTTT

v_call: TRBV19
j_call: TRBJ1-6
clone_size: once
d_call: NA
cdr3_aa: CASSKPGRGNSPLHF
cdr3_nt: TGTGCCAGTAGTAAACCCGGGAGGGGCAATTCACCCCTCCACTTT

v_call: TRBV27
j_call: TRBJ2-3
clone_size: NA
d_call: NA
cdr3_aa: CASSLASARTDTQYF
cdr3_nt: TGTGCCAGCAGTTTGGCTAGCGCCCGCACAGATACGCAGTATTTT

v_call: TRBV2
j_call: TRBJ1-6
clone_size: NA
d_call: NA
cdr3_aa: CASRLRGTDSPLHF
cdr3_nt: TGTGCCAGCAGGCTCAGGGGAACGGATTCACCCCTCCACTTT

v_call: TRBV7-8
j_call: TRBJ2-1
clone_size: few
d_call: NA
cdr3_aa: CASSHQSLRNEQFF
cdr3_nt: TGTGCCAGCAGCCACCAAAGCTTGAGGAATGAGCAGTTCTTC

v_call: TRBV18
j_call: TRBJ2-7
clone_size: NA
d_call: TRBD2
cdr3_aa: CASSGPGTSGSYEQYF
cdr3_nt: TGTGCCAGCTCCGGTCCCGGGACTAGCGGTTCCTACGAGCAGTACTTC

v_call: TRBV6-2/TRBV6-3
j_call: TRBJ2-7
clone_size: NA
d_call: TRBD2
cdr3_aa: CASSRTSGGTYEQYF
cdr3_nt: TGTGCCAGCAGCCGGACTAGCGGCGGTACCTACGAGCAGTACTTC

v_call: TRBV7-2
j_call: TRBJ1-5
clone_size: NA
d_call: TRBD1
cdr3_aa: CASSFQSGGREPQHF
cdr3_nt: TGTGCCAGCAGCTTTCAGTCAGGGGGGAGAGAGCCCCAGCATTTT

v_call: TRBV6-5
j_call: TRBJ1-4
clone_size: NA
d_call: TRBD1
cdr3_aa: CASSLDRTLEKLFF
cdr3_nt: TGTGCCAGCAGTCTGGACAGGACACTTGAAAAACTGTTTTTT

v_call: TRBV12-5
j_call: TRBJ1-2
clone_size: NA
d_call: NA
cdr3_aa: CASGSPNTFYGYTF
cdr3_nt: TGTGCTAGTGGTTCCCCGAATACTTTCTATGGCTACACCTTC

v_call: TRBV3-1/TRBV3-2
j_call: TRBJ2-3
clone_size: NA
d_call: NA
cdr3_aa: CASSQDPGTPFTDTQYF
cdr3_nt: TGTGCCAGCAGCCAAGATCCCGGGACTCCCTTCACAGATACGCAGTATTTT

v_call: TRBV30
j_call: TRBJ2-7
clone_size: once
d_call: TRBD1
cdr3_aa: CAWGTGGNEQYF
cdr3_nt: TGTGCCTGGGGGACAGGGGGGAACGAGCAGTACTTC

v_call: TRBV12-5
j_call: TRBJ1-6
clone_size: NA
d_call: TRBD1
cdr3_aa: CASGQGTESSPLHF
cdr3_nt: TGTGCTAGTGGCCAAGGGACAGAATCATCACCCCTCCACTTT

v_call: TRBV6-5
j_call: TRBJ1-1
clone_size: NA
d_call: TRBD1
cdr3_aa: CASSSAGGLTEAFF
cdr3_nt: TGTGCCAGCAGTTCAGCAGGGGGGTTAACTGAAGCTTTCTTT

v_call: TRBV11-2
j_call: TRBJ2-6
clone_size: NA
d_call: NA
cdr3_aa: CASSFRGANVLTF
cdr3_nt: TGTGCCAGCAGCTTTCGTGGGGCCAACGTCCTGACTTTC

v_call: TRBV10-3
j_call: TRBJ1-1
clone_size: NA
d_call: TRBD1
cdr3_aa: CAISEAGQGGTAFF
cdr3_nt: TGTGCCATCAGTGAGGCGGGACAGGGGGGTACAGCTTTCTTT

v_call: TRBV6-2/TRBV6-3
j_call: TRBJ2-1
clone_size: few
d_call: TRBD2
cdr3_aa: CASSYFGLAGEDEQFF
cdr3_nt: TGTGCCAGCAGTTACTTCGGACTAGCGGGAGAGGATGAGCAGTTCTTC

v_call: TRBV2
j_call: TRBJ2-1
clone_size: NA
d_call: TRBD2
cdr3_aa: CASRPRTSRLGSYNEQFF
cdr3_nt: TGTGCCAGCAGGCCCCGGACTAGTCGCCTTGGGTCCTACAATGAGCAGTTCTTC

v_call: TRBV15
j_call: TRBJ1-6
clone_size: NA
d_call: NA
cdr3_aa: CATSRDRGYNSPLHF
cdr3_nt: TGTGCCACCAGCAGAGATAGGGGCTATAATTCACCCCTCCACTTT

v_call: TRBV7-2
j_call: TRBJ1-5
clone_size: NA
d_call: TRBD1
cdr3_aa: CASSSPGQGENQPQHF
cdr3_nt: TGTGCCAGCAGCTCTCCGGGACAGGGCGAAAATCAGCCCCAGCATTTT

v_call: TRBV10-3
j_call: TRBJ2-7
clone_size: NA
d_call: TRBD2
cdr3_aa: CAISVGAGGARNYEQYF
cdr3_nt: TGTGCCATCAGTGTTGGGGCGGGAGGTGCAAGGAACTACGAGCAGTACTTC

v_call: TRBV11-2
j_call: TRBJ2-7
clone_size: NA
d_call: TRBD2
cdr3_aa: CASSRSTGGTEQYF
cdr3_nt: TGTGCCAGCAGCCGCTCGACGGGGGGAACAGAGCAGTACTTC

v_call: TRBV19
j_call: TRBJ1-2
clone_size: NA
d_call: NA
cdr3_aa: CASSSPQDYGYTF
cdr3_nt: TGTGCCAGTAGTAGCCCCCAGGACTATGGCTACACCTTC

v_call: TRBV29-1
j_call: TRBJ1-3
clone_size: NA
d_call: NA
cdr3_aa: CSGGGFGNTIYF
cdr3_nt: TGCAGCGGAGGAGGGTTTGGAAACACCATATATTTT

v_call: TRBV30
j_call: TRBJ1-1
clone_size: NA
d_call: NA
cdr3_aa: CAWTGPYTEAFF
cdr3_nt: TGTGCCTGGACAGGCCCGTACACTGAAGCTTTCTTT